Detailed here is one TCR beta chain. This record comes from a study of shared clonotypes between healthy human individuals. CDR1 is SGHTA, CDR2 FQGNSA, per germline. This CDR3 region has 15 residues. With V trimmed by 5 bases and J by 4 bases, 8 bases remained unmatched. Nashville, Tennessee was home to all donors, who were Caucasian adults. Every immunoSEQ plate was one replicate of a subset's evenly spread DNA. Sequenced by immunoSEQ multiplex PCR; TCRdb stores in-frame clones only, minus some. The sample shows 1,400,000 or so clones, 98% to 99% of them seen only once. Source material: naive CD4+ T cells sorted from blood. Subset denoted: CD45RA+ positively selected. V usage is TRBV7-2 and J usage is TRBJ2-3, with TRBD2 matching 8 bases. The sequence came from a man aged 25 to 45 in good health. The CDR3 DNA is TGTGCCAGCAGCCTAAAGCGGGAGTGGGCAGATACGCAGTATTTT. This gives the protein CASSLKREWADTQYF.